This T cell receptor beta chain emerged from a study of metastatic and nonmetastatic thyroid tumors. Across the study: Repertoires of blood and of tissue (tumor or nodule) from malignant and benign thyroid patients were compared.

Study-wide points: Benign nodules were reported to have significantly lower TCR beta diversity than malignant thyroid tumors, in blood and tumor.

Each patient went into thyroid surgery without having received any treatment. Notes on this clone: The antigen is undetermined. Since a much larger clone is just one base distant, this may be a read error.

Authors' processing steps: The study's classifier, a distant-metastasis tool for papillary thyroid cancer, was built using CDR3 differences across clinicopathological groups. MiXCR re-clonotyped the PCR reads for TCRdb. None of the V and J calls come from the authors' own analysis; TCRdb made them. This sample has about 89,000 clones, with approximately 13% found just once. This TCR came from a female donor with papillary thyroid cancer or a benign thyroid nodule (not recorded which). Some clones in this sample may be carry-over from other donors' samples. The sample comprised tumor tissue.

As DNA, the CDR3 is TGTGCCAGCATCCCAGGGAGCGGCGGGGTGTATTTT. Translation: CASIPGSGGVYF. The chain employs TRBV7-2 and TRBJ2-3, with D maybe TRBD2 (6 bases). With 7 bases removed from V and 14 bases from J, the gap between germline ends came to 19 bases. Per the germline V gene, CDR1 is SGHTA and CDR2 is FQGNSA. The CDR3 totals 12 residues.